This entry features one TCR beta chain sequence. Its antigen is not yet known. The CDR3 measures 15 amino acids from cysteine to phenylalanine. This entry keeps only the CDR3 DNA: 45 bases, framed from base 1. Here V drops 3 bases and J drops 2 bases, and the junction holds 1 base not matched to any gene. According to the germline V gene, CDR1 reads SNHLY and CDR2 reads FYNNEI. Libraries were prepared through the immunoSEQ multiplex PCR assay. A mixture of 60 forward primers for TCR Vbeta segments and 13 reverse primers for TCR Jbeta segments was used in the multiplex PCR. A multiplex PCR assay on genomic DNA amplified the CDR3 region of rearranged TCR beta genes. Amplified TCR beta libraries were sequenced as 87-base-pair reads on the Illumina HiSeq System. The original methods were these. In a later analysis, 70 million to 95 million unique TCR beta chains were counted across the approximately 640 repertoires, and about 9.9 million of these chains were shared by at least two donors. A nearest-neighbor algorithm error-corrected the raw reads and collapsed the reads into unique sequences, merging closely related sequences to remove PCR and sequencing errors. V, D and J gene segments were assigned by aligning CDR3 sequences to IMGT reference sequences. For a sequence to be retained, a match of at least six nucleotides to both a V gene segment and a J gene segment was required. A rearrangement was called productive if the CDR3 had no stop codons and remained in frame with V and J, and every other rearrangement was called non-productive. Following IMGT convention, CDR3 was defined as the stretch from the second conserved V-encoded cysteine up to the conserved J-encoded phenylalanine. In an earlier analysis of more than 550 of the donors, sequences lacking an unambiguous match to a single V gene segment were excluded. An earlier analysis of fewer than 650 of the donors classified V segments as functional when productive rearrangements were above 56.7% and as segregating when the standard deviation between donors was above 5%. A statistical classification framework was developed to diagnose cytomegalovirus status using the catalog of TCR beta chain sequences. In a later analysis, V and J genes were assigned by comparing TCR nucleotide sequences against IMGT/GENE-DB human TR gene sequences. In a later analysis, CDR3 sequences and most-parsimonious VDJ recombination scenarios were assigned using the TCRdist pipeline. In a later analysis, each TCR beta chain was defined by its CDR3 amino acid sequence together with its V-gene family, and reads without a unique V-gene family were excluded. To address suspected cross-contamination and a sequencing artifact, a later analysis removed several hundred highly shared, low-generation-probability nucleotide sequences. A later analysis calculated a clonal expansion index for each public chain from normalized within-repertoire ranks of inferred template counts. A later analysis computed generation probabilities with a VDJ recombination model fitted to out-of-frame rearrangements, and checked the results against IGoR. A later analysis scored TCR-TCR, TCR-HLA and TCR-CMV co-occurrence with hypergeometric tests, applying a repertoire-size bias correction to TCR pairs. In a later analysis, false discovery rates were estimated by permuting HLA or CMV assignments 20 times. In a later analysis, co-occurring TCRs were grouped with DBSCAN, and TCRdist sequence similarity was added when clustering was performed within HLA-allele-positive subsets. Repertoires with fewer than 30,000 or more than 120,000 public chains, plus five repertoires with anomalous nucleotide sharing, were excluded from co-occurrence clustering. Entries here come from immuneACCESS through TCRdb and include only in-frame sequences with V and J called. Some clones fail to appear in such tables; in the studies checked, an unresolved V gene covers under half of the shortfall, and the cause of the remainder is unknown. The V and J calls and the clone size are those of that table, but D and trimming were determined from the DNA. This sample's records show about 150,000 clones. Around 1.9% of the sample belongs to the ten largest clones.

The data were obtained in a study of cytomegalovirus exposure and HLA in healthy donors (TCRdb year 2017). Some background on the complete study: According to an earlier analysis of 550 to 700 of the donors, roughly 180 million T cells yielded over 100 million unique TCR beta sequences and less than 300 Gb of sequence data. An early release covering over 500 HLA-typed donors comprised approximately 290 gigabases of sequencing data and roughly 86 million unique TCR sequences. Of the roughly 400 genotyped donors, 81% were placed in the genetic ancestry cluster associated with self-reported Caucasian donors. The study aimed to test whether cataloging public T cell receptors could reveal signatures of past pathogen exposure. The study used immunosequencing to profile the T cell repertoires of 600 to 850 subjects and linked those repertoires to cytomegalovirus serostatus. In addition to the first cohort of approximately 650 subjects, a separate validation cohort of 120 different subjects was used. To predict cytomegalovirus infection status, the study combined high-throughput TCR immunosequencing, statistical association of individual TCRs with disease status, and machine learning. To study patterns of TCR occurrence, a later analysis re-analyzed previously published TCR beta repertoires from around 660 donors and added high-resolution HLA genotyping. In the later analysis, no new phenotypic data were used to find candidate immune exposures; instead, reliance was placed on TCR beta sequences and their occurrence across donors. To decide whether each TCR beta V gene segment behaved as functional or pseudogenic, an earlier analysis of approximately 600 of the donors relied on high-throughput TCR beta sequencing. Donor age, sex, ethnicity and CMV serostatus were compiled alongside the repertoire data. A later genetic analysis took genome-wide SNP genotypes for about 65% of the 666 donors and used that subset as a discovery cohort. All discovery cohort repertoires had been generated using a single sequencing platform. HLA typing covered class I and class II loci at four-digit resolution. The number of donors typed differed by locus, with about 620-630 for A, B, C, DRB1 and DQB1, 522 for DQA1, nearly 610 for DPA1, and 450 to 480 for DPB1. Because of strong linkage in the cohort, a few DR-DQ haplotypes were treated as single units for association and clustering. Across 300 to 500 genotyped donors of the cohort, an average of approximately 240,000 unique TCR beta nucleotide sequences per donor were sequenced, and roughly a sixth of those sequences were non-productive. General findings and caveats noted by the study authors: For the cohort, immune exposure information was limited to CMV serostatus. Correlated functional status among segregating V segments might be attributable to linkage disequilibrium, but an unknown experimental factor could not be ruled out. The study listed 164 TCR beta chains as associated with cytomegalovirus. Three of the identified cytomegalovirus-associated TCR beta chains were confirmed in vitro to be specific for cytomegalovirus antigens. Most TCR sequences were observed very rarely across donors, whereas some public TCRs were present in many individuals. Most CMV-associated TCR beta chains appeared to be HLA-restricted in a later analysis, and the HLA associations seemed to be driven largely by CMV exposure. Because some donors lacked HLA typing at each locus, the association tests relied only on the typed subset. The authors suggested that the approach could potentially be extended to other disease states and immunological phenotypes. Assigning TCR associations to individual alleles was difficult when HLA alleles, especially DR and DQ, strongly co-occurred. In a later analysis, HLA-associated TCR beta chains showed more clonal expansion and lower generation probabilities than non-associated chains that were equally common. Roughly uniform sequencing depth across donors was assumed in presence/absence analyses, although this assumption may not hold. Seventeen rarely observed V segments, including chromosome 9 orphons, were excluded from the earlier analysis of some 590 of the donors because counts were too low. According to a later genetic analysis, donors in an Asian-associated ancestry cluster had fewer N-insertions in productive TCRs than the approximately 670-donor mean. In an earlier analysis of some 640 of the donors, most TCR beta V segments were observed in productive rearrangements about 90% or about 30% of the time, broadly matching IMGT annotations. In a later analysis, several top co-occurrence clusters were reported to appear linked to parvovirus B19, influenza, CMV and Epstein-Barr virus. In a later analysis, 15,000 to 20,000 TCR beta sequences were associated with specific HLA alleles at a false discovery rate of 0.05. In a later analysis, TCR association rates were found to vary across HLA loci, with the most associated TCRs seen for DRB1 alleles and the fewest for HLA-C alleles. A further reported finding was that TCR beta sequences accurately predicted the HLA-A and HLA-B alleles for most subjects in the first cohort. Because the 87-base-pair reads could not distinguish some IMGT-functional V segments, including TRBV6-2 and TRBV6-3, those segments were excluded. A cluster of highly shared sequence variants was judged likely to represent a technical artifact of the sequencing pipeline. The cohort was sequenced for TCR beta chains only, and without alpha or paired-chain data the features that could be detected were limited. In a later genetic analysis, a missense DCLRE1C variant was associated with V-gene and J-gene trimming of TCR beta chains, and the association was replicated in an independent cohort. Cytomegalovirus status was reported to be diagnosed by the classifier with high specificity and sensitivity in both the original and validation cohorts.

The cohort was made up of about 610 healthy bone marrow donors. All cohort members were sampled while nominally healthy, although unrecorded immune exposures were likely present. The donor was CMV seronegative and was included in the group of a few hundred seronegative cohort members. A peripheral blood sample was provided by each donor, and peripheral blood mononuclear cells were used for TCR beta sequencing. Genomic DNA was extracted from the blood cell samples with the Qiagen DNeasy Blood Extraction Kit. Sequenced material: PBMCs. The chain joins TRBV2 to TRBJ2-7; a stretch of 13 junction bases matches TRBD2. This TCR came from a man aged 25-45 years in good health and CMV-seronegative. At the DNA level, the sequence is TGTGCCAGCAGTGAGGGGACTAGCGGGACCTACGAGCAGTACTTC. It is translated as CASSEGTSGTYEQYF.